A selection of T cell receptor beta chains follows, all from one sample in a study of shared clonotypes between healthy human individuals. Clones were sequenced by immunoSEQ multiplex PCR, and TCRdb holds only the in-frame ones, with some missing. This sample has about 1.5 million clones; approximately 98% occur once, and the top ten carry about 0.42%. What was sequenced was naive CD4+ T cells sorted from blood. Receptors were obtained from a man aged 25-40 years in good health. Each CDR3 is given with its conserved first and last residue. D genes are given only for firm matches. The size of a clone is reported for some rows only, either as once, few or many, or as a class for expanded clones.

D: NA; J: TRBJ1-1; size: NA; length: 12; V: TRBV29-1; CDR3: CSSLVGNTEAFF; DNA: TGCAGCTCTCTGGTGGGGAACACTGAAGCTTTCTTT
D: TRBD1; J: TRBJ2-5; size: NA; length: 16; V: TRBV28; CDR3: CASSLPGTGTEETQYF; DNA: TGTGCCAGCAGTTTGCCCGGGACAGGCACTGAAGAGACCCAGTACTTC
D: NA; J: TRBJ2-7; size: NA; length: 17; V: TRBV4-1; CDR3: CASSQVGQGGGGYEQYF; DNA: TGCGCCAGCAGCCAAGTTGGACAGGGAGGGGGAGGCTACGAGCAGTACTTC
D: TRBD1; J: TRBJ1-5; size: NA; length: 15; V: TRBV6-6; CDR3: CASSYLRDSDQPQHF; DNA: TGTGCCAGCAGTTACCTCCGGGACAGTGATCAGCCCCAGCATTTT
D: NA; J: TRBJ1-4; size: NA; length: 13; V: TRBV10-1; CDR3: CASSDGRNEKLFF; DNA: TGCGCCAGCAGTGACGGACGTAATGAAAAACTGTTTTTT
D: TRBD2; J: TRBJ2-5; size: NA; length: 13; V: TRBV5-4; CDR3: CASSQREGVTQYF; DNA: TGTGCCAGCAGCCAGCGGGAGGGCGTGACCCAGTACTTC
D: NA; J: TRBJ1-2; size: NA; length: 14; V: TRBV7-2; CDR3: CASSLAAGVGGYTF; DNA: TGTGCCAGCAGCTTAGCGGCAGGGGTGGGTGGCTACACCTTC
D: NA; J: TRBJ1-1; size: NA; length: 14; V: TRBV15; CDR3: CATSRVLRVSEAFF; DNA: TGTGCCACCAGCAGAGTACTTAGAGTATCTGAAGCTTTCTTT
D: TRBD1; J: TRBJ2-5; size: NA; length: 19; V: TRBV29-1; CDR3: CSVVIRDRLGAELQETQYF; DNA: TGCAGCGTTGTGATCCGGGACAGATTGGGCGCTGAGCTCCAAGAGACCCAGTACTTC
D: TRBD1; J: TRBJ2-7; size: NA; length: 16; V: TRBV14; CDR3: CASSLPGTVSSYEQYF; DNA: TGTGCCAGCAGCCTACCAGGGACAGTAAGTTCCTACGAGCAGTACTTC
D: NA; J: TRBJ2-1; size: NA; length: 14; V: TRBV29-1; CDR3: CSVALSRAYNEQFF; DNA: TGCAGCGTTGCCCTCTCTAGGGCATACAATGAGCAGTTCTTC
D: TRBD1; J: TRBJ2-7; size: NA; length: 14; V: TRBV19; CDR3: CASSIAGGGYEQYF; DNA: TGTGCCAGTAGTATAGCAGGGGGCGGGTACGAGCAGTACTTC
D: NA; J: TRBJ2-7; size: NA; length: 15; V: TRBV28; CDR3: CASSSGTPAPYEQYF; DNA: TGTGCCAGCAGTTCCGGGACCCCAGCTCCCTACGAGCAGTACTTC
D: NA; J: TRBJ2-1; size: NA; length: 15; V: TRBV10-2; CDR3: CASSAGGSRYNEQFF; DNA: TGCGCCAGCAGTGCTGGTGGGAGCCGGTACAATGAGCAGTTCTTC
D: NA; J: TRBJ2-1; size: once; length: 13; V: TRBV14; CDR3: CASSPRMDNEQFF; DNA: TGTGCCAGCAGCCCCCGAATGGACAATGAGCAGTTCTTC
D: TRBD2; J: TRBJ2-1; size: NA; length: 15; V: TRBV5-4; CDR3: CASSSTRTSGNEQFF; DNA: TGTGCCAGCAGCTCAACCAGGACTAGCGGCAATGAGCAGTTCTTC
D: TRBD1; J: TRBJ1-3; size: NA; length: 18; V: TRBV9; CDR3: CASSVEGQGPFSGNTIYF; DNA: TGTGCCAGCAGCGTAGAGGGACAGGGACCCTTCTCTGGAAACACCATATATTTT
D: NA; J: TRBJ1-2; size: NA; length: 15; V: TRBV19; CDR3: CASVSHVRGNYGYTF; DNA: TGTGCCAGTGTGTCCCATGTGAGGGGTAACTATGGCTACACCTTC
D: NA; J: TRBJ2-3; size: NA; length: 15; V: TRBV5-4; CDR3: CASSLLAGLTDTQYF; DNA: TGTGCCAGCAGCTTGTTGGCGGGACTCACAGATACGCAGTATTTT
D: TRBD2; J: TRBJ2-3; size: NA; length: 13; V: TRBV5-1; CDR3: CASSPLAADTQYF; DNA: TGCGCCAGCAGCCCTCTAGCGGCAGATACGCAGTATTTT
D: TRBD2; J: TRBJ2-3; size: NA; length: 16; V: TRBV9; CDR3: CASSVASGRESDTQYF; DNA: TGTGCCAGCAGCGTAGCAAGCGGGAGGGAATCAGATACGCAGTATTTT
D: NA; J: TRBJ2-7; size: once; length: 11; V: TRBV28; CDR3: CASGLSYEQYF; DNA: TGTGCCAGCGGTCTTTCCTACGAGCAGTACTTC
D: NA; J: TRBJ2-7; size: NA; length: 15; V: TRBV6-6; CDR3: CASSSGRIPPYEQYF; DNA: TGTGCCAGCAGTTCTGGTCGCATCCCACCCTACGAGCAGTACTTC
D: NA; J: TRBJ1-1; size: NA; length: 16; V: TRBV2; CDR3: CASSEAGASLNTEAFF; DNA: TGTGCCAGCAGTGAAGCTGGGGCTTCGCTGAACACTGAAGCTTTCTTT
D: TRBD1; J: TRBJ1-2; size: NA; length: 16; V: TRBV7-8; CDR3: CASSARTGGASYGYTF; DNA: TGTGCCAGCAGCGCGCGTACAGGGGGCGCGTCCTATGGCTACACCTTC
D: NA; J: TRBJ2-2; size: NA; length: 15; V: TRBV19; CDR3: CASSKNPTNTGELFF; DNA: TGTGCCAGTAGTAAGAACCCCACGAACACCGGGGAGCTGTTTTTT
D: NA; J: TRBJ1-1; size: NA; length: 14; V: TRBV18; CDR3: CASSPRGMNTEAFF; DNA: TGTGCCAGCTCACCACGGGGGATGAACACTGAAGCTTTCTTT
D: TRBD2; J: TRBJ2-7; size: NA; length: 16; V: TRBV28; CDR3: CASSSGTFKSSYEQYF; DNA: TGTGCCAGTTCTAGCGGGACATTTAAGAGCTCCTACGAGCAGTACTTC
D: NA; J: TRBJ2-3; size: NA; length: 13; V: TRBV7-9; CDR3: CASSFSAPDTQYF; DNA: TGTGCCAGCAGCTTCTCCGCCCCAGATACGCAGTATTTT
D: NA; J: TRBJ2-1; size: NA; length: 15; V: TRBV9; CDR3: CASSRETSTSNEQFF; DNA: TGTGCCAGCAGCAGGGAGACTAGTACAAGCAATGAGCAGTTCTTC
D: NA; J: TRBJ1-5; size: NA; length: 13; V: TRBV6-5; CDR3: CASSRNSNQPQHF; DNA: TGTGCCAGCAGCCGAAATAGCAATCAGCCCCAGCATTTT
D: TRBD1; J: TRBJ1-3; size: NA; length: 15; V: TRBV7-6; CDR3: CASSLGQGGLNTIYF; DNA: TGTGCCAGCAGCTTGGGACAGGGGGGACTAAACACCATATATTTT
D: TRBD2; J: TRBJ2-5; size: NA; length: 15; V: TRBV7-2; CDR3: CASSLQTSGQETQYF; DNA: TGTGCCAGCAGCCTCCAGACTAGCGGGCAAGAGACCCAGTACTTC
D: NA; J: TRBJ2-2; size: NA; length: 12; V: TRBV28; CDR3: CASIRGPGELFF; DNA: TGTGCCAGCATTAGGGGACCCGGGGAGCTGTTTTTT
D: NA; J: TRBJ2-7; size: NA; length: 14; V: TRBV19; CDR3: CASSRDPTSYEQYF; DNA: TGTGCCAGTAGTAGGGACCCGACCTCCTACGAGCAGTACTTC
D: TRBD1; J: TRBJ2-5; size: NA; length: 13; V: TRBV5-1; CDR3: CASRDRGGETQYF; DNA: TGCGCCAGCCGGGACAGGGGTGGGGAGACCCAGTACTTC
D: NA; J: TRBJ1-2; size: NA; length: 13; V: TRBV5-1; CDR3: CASSLTTNYGYTF; DNA: TGCGCCAGCAGCTTGACCACGAACTATGGCTACACCTTC